This TCR beta chain was retrieved from a study of blood T cell repertoires in COVID-19. J gave up 9 bases and V 7 bases, and 7 bases lay outside the gene matches. CDR1 is SQVTM, CDR2 ANQGSEA, per germline. This CDR3 contains 13 residues. Assay: immunoSEQ multiplex PCR; the TCRdb copy retains only in-frame clones and omits some. The data hold approximately 76,000 clones, with approximately 88% observed a single time. This chain joins TRBV29-1 and TRBJ2-1; 12 bases agree with TRBD2. The specimen sequenced was peripheral blood. The receptor was isolated from a human donor in a cohort sampled during active COVID-19. The CDR3 coding sequence is TGCAGCGCCGGACTAGCGGGATTTGGTGAGCAGTTCTTC. Translation: CSAGLAGFGEQFF.